This TCR beta chain originates from a study of T cells in Graves' hyperthyroidism and ophthalmopathy. For the study at large: Peripheral blood was obtained at initial diagnosis, preceding any treatment.

The authors took PBMCs from roughly 10 ml fresh peripheral blood. Researchers took RNA transcripts and amplified the TCR beta CDR3 regions from them. Using the HTBI primer set, a first-round RT-PCR was run on the TCR CDR3. MiXCR, run by TCRdb on the multiplex PCR reads, gives a single entry per CDR3 protein. The sample contains about 560,000 distinct CDR3 sequences, about 15% of which appear only once. With V trimmed by 4 bases and J by 9 bases, 12 bases remained unmatched. The CDR3 length is 15 residues. The germline gives CDR1 MNHNS, CDR2 SASEGT. This clonotype occurred many times. The sequence came from a woman in her thirties or forties with Graves' hyperthyroidism. The sample taken for sequencing was blood. The chain recombines TRBV6-1 with TRBJ1-5; TRBD1 matches at 7 bases. The CDR3 nucleotides read TGTGCCAGCAGTGCAGCCGGGACAGAGAAGGCGCCCCAGCATTTT. It encodes CASSAAGTEKAPQHF.